The 8 T cell receptor beta chains reported below all come from one sample, sequenced in a study of cytomegalovirus exposure and HLA in healthy donors. The PCR had 60 Vbeta and 13 Jbeta primers. Method: immunoSEQ multiplex PCR; TCRdb's copy keeps in-frame clones and lacks some. Of a few hundred thousand clones detected, under 80% appear once; the ten largest clones hold about 1.9%. Sequencing used PBMCs. All receptors come from a woman in her twenties or thirties in good health and CMV-seronegative.

This chain uses TRBV7-9 with TRBJ1-4, with TRBD1 matching over 7 bases. Trimming removed 4 bases from V and 0 bases from J; junction bases left unmatched: 8. The CDR3 is made up of 17 amino acids. Germline CDR1 SEHNR, CDR2 FQNEAQ (reference sequence). CDR3 protein: CASSYSGTAATNEKLFF. The CDR3 DNA is TGTGCCAGCAGCTATTCCGGGACAGCTGCAACTAATGAAAAACTGTTTTTT.

The gene calls are TRBV6-1 and TRBJ2-5, with a possible D match to TRBD2 (5 bases). The end of the DNA is better explained by TRBJ2-7, so the J call may be wrong. Germline CDR1 and CDR2: MNHNS and SASEGT. The CDR3 sequence is 15 residues long. This CDR3 reads CASSEALRGVYEQYF. The DNA of the CDR3 is TGTGCCAGCAGTGAAGCGCTTCGGGGAGTCTACGAGCAGTACTTC.

This clone has just a few counts. V and J are TRBV7-2 and TRBJ2-5; 15 bases match TRBD2. V gave up 2 bases and J gave up 13 bases; unmatched junction bases: 8. This CDR3 has 15 amino acids. Germline V gene data show CDR1 as SGHTA and CDR2 as FQGNSA. CDR3 bases: TGTGCCAGCAGCTTATACGGACTAGCGGGAGGGGGAGCGTACTTC. It specifies CASSLYGLAGGGAYF.

The chain employs TRBV2 and TRBJ2-5, with 11 positions matching TRBD2. The CDR3 has 15 amino acids. Germline CDR1 reads SNHLY; CDR2 reads FYNNEI. V trimming: 6 bases; J trimming: 2 bases; junction bases outside the gene matches: 5. The CDR3 DNA follows: TGTGCCAGCAGCCCGGGACTAGCGGAACAAGAGACCCAGTACTTC. It specifies CASSPGLAEQETQYF.

This clone has only a few counts. The chain is built from TRBV30 and TRBJ1-2; D call uncertain. The CDR3 contains 12 residues. Germline lookup yields CDR1 GTSNPN and CDR2 SVGIG (reference sequence). Between the trimmed V and J ends, which lost 5 bases and 8 bases, there was a span of 15 bases. This CDR3 reads CAWSPGSQGYTF. In DNA form, the CDR3 reads TGTGCCTGGTCCCCGGGTAGTCAGGGCTACACCTTC.

The V and J genes are TRBV4-1 and TRBJ2-2; a possible D gene is TRBD1 (6 bases). This CDR3 is built from 15 residues. CDR1 is MGHRA, CDR2 YSYEKL, per germline. The germline V and J ends were trimmed by 0 bases and 5 bases, with 10 bases remaining between them. The CDR3 bases are TGCGCCAGCAGCCAAGACCCTAGGGGGACCGGGGAGCTGTTTTTT. Its protein product is CASSQDPRGTGELFF.

The chain couples TRBV30 to TRBJ2-7, with 8 positions matching TRBD2. J was trimmed by 2 bases and V by 3 bases; bases with no gene match: 18. The CDR3 has 18 amino acids. The germline V gene has CDR1 GTSNPN and CDR2 SVGIG (reference sequence). The CDR3 is CAWRAGVFSSGYAYEQYF. The CDR3 region has the DNA TGTGCCTGGAGGGCGGGGGTCTTTTCTAGCGGGTACGCCTACGAGCAGTACTTC.

This clone was observed a handful of times. The chain recombines TRBV5-8 with TRBJ2-7, with D perhaps matching TRBD1 (5 bases). V was pared by 4 bases and J by 3 bases, with 5 bases between. The CDR3 loop spans 11 amino acids. Germline CDR1 reads SGHTS; CDR2 reads YDEGEE. For the CDR3, the DNA is TGTGCCAGCAGCAGGGGCTACGAGCAGTACTTC. Protein sequence: CASSRGYEQYF.